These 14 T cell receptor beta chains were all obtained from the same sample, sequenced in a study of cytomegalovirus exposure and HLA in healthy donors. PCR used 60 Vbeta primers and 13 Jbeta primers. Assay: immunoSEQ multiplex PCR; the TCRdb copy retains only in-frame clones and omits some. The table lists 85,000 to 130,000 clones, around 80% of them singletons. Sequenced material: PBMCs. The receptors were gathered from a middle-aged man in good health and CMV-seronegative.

The CDR3 coding sequence is TGTGCCAGCAGTGCCTCAGGGAATTCACCCCTCCACTTT. It codes for CASSASGNSPLHF. This chain links TRBV6-5 with TRBJ1-6, with D possibly matching TRBD1 (5 bases). Trimming pared 5 bases from V and 7 bases from J, leaving 9 bases between. The CDR3 is made up of 13 amino acids. Per the germline V gene, CDR1 is MNHEY and CDR2 is SVGAGI.

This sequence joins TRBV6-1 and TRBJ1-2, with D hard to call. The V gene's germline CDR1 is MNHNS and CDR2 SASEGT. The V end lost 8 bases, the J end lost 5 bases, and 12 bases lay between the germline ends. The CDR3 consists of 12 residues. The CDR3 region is CASVSEIYGYTF. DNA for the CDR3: TGTGCCAGCGTCTCCGAGATATATGGCTACACCTTC.

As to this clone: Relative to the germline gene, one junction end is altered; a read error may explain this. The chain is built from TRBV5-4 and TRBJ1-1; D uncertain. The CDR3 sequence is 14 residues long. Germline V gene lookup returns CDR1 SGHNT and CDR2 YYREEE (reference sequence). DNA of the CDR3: TGTACCAGCAGCTGGATCAGCGGGGACACTGAAGCTTTCTTT. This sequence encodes CTSSWISGDTEAFF.

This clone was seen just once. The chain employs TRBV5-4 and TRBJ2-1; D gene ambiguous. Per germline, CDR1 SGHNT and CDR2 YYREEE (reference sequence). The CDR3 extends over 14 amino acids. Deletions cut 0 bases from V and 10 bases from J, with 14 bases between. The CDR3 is CASSLDPRSREQFF. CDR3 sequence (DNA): TGTGCCAGCAGCTTGGACCCCAGGTCCAGAGAGCAGTTCTTC.

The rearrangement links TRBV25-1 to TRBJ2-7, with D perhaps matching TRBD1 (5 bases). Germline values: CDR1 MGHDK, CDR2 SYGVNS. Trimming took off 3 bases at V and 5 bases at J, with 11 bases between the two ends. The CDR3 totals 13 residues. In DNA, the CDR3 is TGTGCCAGCAGTGATTCAGGGCTGGACGAGCAGTACTTC. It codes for CASSDSGLDEQYF.

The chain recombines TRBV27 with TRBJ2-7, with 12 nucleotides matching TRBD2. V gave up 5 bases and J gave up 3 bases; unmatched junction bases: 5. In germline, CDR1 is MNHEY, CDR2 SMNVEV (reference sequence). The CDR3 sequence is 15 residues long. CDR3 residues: CASSPTTSGGYEQYF. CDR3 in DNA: TGTGCCAGCAGTCCCACGACTAGCGGGGGCTACGAGCAGTACTTC.

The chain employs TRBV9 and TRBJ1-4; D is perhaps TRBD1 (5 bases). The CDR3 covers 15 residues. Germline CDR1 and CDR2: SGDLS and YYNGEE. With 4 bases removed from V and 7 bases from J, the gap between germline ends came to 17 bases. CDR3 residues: CASSSIDGGGEKLFF. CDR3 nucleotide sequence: TGTGCCAGCAGCTCGATTGACGGGGGGGGTGAAAAACTGTTTTTT.

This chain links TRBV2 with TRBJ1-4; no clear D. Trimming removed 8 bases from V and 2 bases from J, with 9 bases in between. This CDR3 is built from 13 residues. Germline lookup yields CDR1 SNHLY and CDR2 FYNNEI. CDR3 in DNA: TGTGCCAGCGTGGGAGGCACTAATGAAAAACTGTTTTTT. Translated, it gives CASVGGTNEKLFF.

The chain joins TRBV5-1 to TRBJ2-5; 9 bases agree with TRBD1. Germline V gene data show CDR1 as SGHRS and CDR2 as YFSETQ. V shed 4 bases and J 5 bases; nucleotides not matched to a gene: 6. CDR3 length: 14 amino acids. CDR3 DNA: TGCGCCAGCAGCCCACAGGGGGCTGGGGAGACCCAGTACTTC. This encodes CASSPQGAGETQYF.

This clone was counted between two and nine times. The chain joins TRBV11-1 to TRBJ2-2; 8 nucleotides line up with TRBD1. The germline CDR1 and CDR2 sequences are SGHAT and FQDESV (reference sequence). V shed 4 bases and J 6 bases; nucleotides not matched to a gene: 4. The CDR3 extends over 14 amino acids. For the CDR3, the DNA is TGTGCCAGCAGCTCCGACAGGGGTTCCGGGGAGCTGTTTTTT. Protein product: CASSSDRGSGELFF.

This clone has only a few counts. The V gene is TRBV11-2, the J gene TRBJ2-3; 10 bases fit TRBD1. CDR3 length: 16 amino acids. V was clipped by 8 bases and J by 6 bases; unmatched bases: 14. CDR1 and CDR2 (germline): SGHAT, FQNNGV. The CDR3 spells CASGTADRGIWDTQYF. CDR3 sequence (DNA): TGTGCCAGCGGCACAGCGGACAGGGGGATTTGGGATACGCAGTATTTT.

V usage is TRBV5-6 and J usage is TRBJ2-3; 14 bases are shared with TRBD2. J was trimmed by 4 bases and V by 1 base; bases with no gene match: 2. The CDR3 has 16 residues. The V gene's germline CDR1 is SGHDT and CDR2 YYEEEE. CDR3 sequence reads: CASSLRLAGGPDTQYF. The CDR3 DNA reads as TGTGCCAGCAGCTTGAGACTAGCGGGGGGGCCAGATACGCAGTATTTT.

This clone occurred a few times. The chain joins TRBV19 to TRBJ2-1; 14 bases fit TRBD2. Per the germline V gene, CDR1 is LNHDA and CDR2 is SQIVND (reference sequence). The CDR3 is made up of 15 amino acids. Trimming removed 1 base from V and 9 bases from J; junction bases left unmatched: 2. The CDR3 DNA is TGTGCCAGTAGTATAGGACTAGCGGGGGGGGGTGAGCAGTTCTTC. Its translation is CASSIGLAGGGEQFF.

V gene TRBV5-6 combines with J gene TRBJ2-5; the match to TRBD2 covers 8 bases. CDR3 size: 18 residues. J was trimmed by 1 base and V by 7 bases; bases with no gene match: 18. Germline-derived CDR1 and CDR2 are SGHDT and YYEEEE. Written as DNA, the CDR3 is TGTGCCAGCTTCGGCAGGGGCGGGGGGCTCCGAACCCAAGAGACCCAGTACTTC. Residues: CASFGRGGGLRTQETQYF.